The 25 T cell receptor beta chains presented below share a single source sample, sequenced in a study of cytomegalovirus exposure and HLA in healthy donors. Both 60 Vbeta primers and 13 Jbeta primers went into the PCR. Repertoires were generated with immunoSEQ multiplex PCR, while TCRdb's copy carries only in-frame clones and drops some. The sample includes 75,000 to 90,000 clones, roughly 80% of them seen just once. The sample was PBMCs. The receptors shown here come from a human donor in good health.

This clone has a handful of counts. The J gene is TRBJ2-2, the V gene TRBV18, with D uncertain. The CDR3 spans 11 residues. Trimming cost V 8 bases and J 8 bases, with 9 bases left between them. Germline CDR1 KGHSH, CDR2 LQKENI. In DNA form, the CDR3 reads TGTGCCAGCGCCTGGAGTGGGGAGCTGTTTTTT. Protein: CASAWSGELFF.

This clone was counted once. The chain carries TRBV4-1 and TRBJ2-4; TRBD1 matches 8 bases. Germline V lookup: CDR1 MGHRA, CDR2 YSYEKL. This CDR3 region has 17 residues. Trimming took 4 bases from V and 0 from J; bases not matched to a gene: 8. This chain's CDR3 is CASSPGQGPLAKNIQYF. In DNA, the CDR3 is TGCGCCAGCAGCCCAGGACAGGGACCTCTAGCCAAAAACATTCAGTACTTC.

The chain is built from TRBV5-1 and TRBJ1-2, with D possibly TRBD1 on 5 matching bases. The CDR3 loop spans 13 amino acids. Trimming left V 2 bases short and J 6 bases short, with 11 bases between. CDR1 is SGHRS, CDR2 YFSETQ, per germline. CDR3 sequence reads: CASSLTGFDGYTF. The DNA of the CDR3 is TGCGCCAGCAGCTTAACAGGTTTTGATGGCTACACCTTC.

The CDR3 DNA follows: TGTGCCAGTAGTCAATGGGGGGGACTCGAGGACGGGAGGACTGAAGCTTTCTTT. This codes for CASSQWGGLEDGRTEAFF. The chain combines TRBV19 with TRBJ1-1; maybe TRBD1 (5 bases). V was shortened by 5 bases and J by 5 bases, with 27 bases between the two germline ends. This CDR3 region has 18 residues. Per the germline V gene, CDR1 is LNHDA and CDR2 is SQIVND (reference sequence).

V gene TRBV9 combines with J gene TRBJ2-7; TRBD2 is a possible D gene (6 bases). This CDR3 is 15 amino acids long. From germline, CDR1 is SGDLS and CDR2 YYNGEE. Trimming shortened V by 4 bases and J by 2 bases, and 16 bases separated the two germline ends. The CDR3 reads CASSSPGEGAYEQYF. In DNA form, the CDR3 reads TGTGCCAGCAGCTCGCCGGGGGAAGGAGCCTACGAGCAGTACTTC.

V is TRBV27 and J is TRBJ2-1; TRBD2 aligns across 9 bases. J lost 8 bases, V lost 0 bases, and 8 bases had no gene match. Per the germline V gene, CDR1 is MNHEY and CDR2 is SMNVEV (reference sequence). CDR3 length equals 16 residues. In DNA form, the CDR3 reads TGTGCCAGCAGTTTATCGCGGCTAGCGGGGCGAGATGAGCAGTTCTTC. Translated: CASSLSRLAGRDEQFF.

The rearrangement joins TRBV27 to TRBJ1-1, with D possibly TRBD1 on 5 matching bases. Germline V CDR1 and CDR2: MNHEY, SMNVEV (reference sequence). The CDR3 is 15 residues long. Trimming shortened V by 0 bases and J by 4 bases, and 12 bases separated the two germline ends. In DNA, the CDR3 is TGTGCCAGCAGTTTATCTAACAGGTGGGGCACTGAAGCTTTCTTT. Encoded protein: CASSLSNRWGTEAFF.

The genes are TRBV7-2 and TRBJ2-2, with TRBD2 matching 16 bases. The V gene's germline CDR1 is SGHTA and CDR2 FQGNSA. The CDR3 totals 18 residues. With 4 bases clipped from V and 7 bases from J, the junction kept 9 bases outside the gene matches. The CDR3 reads CASSSSGLAGGRNGELFF. In DNA, the CDR3 is TGTGCCAGCAGCTCTTCGGGACTAGCGGGGGGGCGGAACGGGGAGCTGTTTTTT.

This clone occurred a few times. The chain combines TRBV6-5 with TRBJ1-1, with 11 bases matching TRBD1. Germline CDR1 is MNHEY and CDR2 is SVGAGI. The V segment lost 8 bases and the J segment 4 bases; nucleotides outside the gene matches: 6. This CDR3 comprises 14 residues. Here the CDR3 DNA reads TGTGCCAGCGCTCGGGACAGGGGGGGCACTGAAGCTTTCTTT. Protein product: CASARDRGGTEAFF.

Only a few counts were recorded for this clone. One end of the junction varies from germline; a read error may be responsible. V usage is TRBV19 and J usage is TRBJ1-5; possible D gene TRBD1, 6 bases. This CDR3 is built from 15 residues. Per germline, CDR1 LNHDA and CDR2 SQIVND (reference sequence). CDR3 sequence: CASSIGLRGNQPQNF. CDR3 DNA sequence: TGTGCCAGTAGTATCGGGCTCAGGGGTAATCAGCCCCAGAATTTT.

The rearrangement links TRBV2 to TRBJ2-3; 10 positions match TRBD1. CDR1 and CDR2 (germline): SNHLY, FYNNEI. V trimming: 7 bases; J trimming: 3 bases; junction bases outside the gene matches: 13. The CDR3 runs 17 residues. CDR3 coding DNA: TGTGCCAGCACCGACCTTGGGGACAGGGGTGAGACAGATACGCAGTATTTT. It codes for CASTDLGDRGETDTQYF.

The chain combines TRBV7-9 with TRBJ1-2; 8 bases match TRBD1. The germline CDR1 and CDR2 sequences are SEHNR and FQNEAQ (reference sequence). The ends lost 2 bases at V and 3 bases at J; junction bases unmatched: 5. This CDR3 has 15 residues. The CDR3 here is CASSLSGGADYGYTF. In nucleotides, the CDR3 is TGTGCCAGCAGCTTATCAGGGGGCGCCGACTATGGCTACACCTTC.

CDR3 residues: CAWSEGTSWETQYF. Written as DNA, the CDR3 is TGTGCCTGGAGCGAAGGGACTAGCTGGGAGACCCAGTACTTC. This chain connects TRBV30 to TRBJ2-5, with 9 nucleotides matching TRBD2. From germline, CDR1 is GTSNPN and CDR2 SVGIG (reference sequence). This CDR3 is built from 14 residues. V lost 3 bases, J lost 5 bases, and 7 bases stayed unmatched.

The rearrangement uses TRBV4-2 and TRBJ2-1, with 9 bases matching TRBD2. The CDR3 length is 14 residues. Germline CDR1 and CDR2: LGHNA and YNFKEQ. V lost 8 bases and J lost 4; bases outside the gene matches: 6. CDR3 DNA sequence: TGTGCCAGCGGGGCGGGACTAGCTTACAATGAGCAGTTCTTC. Protein: CASGAGLAYNEQFF.

V usage is TRBV6-1 and J usage is TRBJ1-5; 7 positions agree with TRBD1. The CDR3 length is 14 residues. Germline CDR1 reads MNHNS; CDR2 reads SASEGT. The trim removed 6 bases at V and 6 bases at J, leaving 8 bases unmatched. The DNA of the CDR3 is TGTGCCAGCAGCTCCGACAGGGTCGGTCAGCCCCAGCATTTT. The encoded protein is CASSSDRVGQPQHF.

This chain connects TRBV5-6 to TRBJ2-1, with 7 bases lining up with TRBD1. V lost 0 bases, J lost 8 bases, and 11 bases stayed unmatched. The CDR3 is made up of 16 amino acids. Germline CDR1 is SGHDT and CDR2 is YYEEEE. The CDR3 bases are TGTGCCAGCAGCTTGGTTTCTTACCAGGGGGATGATGAGCAGTTCTTC. Protein: CASSLVSYQGDDEQFF.

The chain recombines TRBV4-1 with TRBJ2-5; possibly TRBD1 for D (5 bases). The CDR3 sequence is 16 residues long. V was clipped by 1 base and J by 5 bases, with 17 bases between them. The germline V gene has CDR1 MGHRA and CDR2 YSYEKL. CDR3 sequence: CASSQVGLLGGETQYF. The CDR3 bases are TGCGCCAGCAGCCAAGTGGGGCTTCTCGGTGGGGAGACCCAGTACTTC.

The chain has TRBV7-2 and TRBJ2-1; 8 nucleotides match TRBD2. The CDR3 consists of 17 residues. The germline V gene encodes CDR1 SGHTA and CDR2 FQGNSA. Trimming at V came to 7 bases and at J to 0 bases, leaving 11 bases not matched to a gene. The chain's CDR3 is CASTLRGGTSSYNEQFF. The CDR3 DNA reads as TGTGCCAGCACCCTACGGGGGGGGACGAGCTCCTACAATGAGCAGTTCTTC.

CDR3 loop: CAVRDTSTDTQYF. CDR3 nucleotide sequence: TGTGCCGTACGGGACACCTCCACAGATACGCAGTATTTT. The chain has TRBV6-5 and TRBJ2-3, with a tentative D call TRBD1 (6 bases). The CDR3 runs 13 residues. The V end was cut by 11 bases, the J end by 2 bases, with 14 bases between. Looked up from germline, CDR1 is MNHEY and CDR2 is SVGAGI.

The rearrangement joins TRBV6-1 to TRBJ1-3, with D unresolved. Germline CDR1 reads MNHNS; CDR2 reads SASEGT. V was clipped by 0 bases and J by 0 bases, with 15 bases between them. This CDR3 contains 18 residues. This CDR3 reads CASSEALRSVSSGNTIYF. The CDR3 bases are TGTGCCAGCAGTGAAGCGCTTCGGAGCGTGAGCTCTGGAAACACCATATATTTT.

This chain links TRBV7-8 with TRBJ2-7, with no clear D. Germline loops: CDR1 SGHVS, CDR2 FQNEAQ. V lost 0 bases to trimming and J lost 0 bases, with 6 bases between them. The CDR3 sequence is 14 residues long. CDR3 in DNA: TGTGCCAGCAGCTTAGCCGTCAGCTCCTACGAGCAGTACTTC. It is translated as CASSLAVSSYEQYF.

The chain links TRBV18 to TRBJ1-1; 7 bases agree with TRBD1. The CDR3 has 16 amino acids. V gave up 0 bases and J gave up 0 bases; unmatched junction bases: 4. Germline CDR1 reads KGHSH; CDR2 reads LQKENI. The chain's CDR3 is CASSPPGQDMNTEAFF. CDR3 nucleotide sequence: TGTGCCAGCTCACCACCCGGACAGGACATGAACACTGAAGCTTTCTTT.

This clone was counted once. The chain is built from TRBV13 and TRBJ2-2; no clear D gene. Trimming removed 5 bases from V and 8 bases from J, with 9 bases in between. Germline CDR1 is PRHDT and CDR2 is FYEKMQ (reference sequence). There are 12 residues in the CDR3. CDR3 sequence reads: CASSATKGELFF. CDR3 coding DNA: TGTGCCAGCAGCGCCACAAAAGGGGAGCTGTTTTTT.

V is TRBV4-3 and J is TRBJ2-7; maybe TRBD2 (5 bases). The CDR3 consists of 14 residues. In germline, CDR1 is LGHNA, CDR2 YSLEER. The V end was cut by 4 bases, the J end by 4 bases, with 14 bases between. The CDR3 here is CASSREIERYEQYF. In nucleotides, the CDR3 is TGCGCCAGCAGCCGCGAAATTGAGCGGTACGAGCAGTACTTC.

This rearrangement joins TRBV5-4 to TRBJ2-1; tentative D call: TRBD1 (5 bases). CDR1 is SGHNT and CDR2 is YYREEE in the germline V gene (reference sequence). This CDR3 contains 16 residues. The germline V and J ends were trimmed by 4 bases and 2 bases, with 16 bases remaining between them. The CDR3 sequence is CASSTRTHSTYNEQFF. The CDR3 DNA reads as TGTGCCAGCAGCACCAGGACACATTCCACCTACAATGAGCAGTTCTTC.